Following are 3 T cell receptor beta chains from one sample sequenced in a study of T cells after yellow fever vaccination. From the 5' RACE reads, TCRdb called clonotypes with MiXCR, one entry per CDR3 protein. The sample yields about 320,000 distinct CDR3 sequences, roughly 4.3% seen once. This specimen consisted of PBMCs, obtained 15 days after the yellow fever booster vaccination. All receptors come from a man younger than 30 who received the YFV17D yellow fever vaccine.

Written as DNA, the CDR3 is TGCGCCAGCAGCTGGCAGCTGGACGATGAGCAGTTCTTC. Its protein is CASSWQLDDEQFF. The V gene is TRBV5-1, the J gene TRBJ2-1; no definite D call. The CDR3 has 13 amino acids. In germline, CDR1 is SGHRS, CDR2 YFSETQ. Trimming left V 3 bases short and J 8 bases short, with 12 bases between. Combining the CDR3 with reference TRBV5-1 and TRBJ2-1 gives the whole variable domain KAGVTQTPRYLIKTRGQQVTLSCSPISGHRSVSWYQQTPGQGLQFLFEYFSETQRNKGNFPGRFSGRQFSNSRSEMNVSTLELGDSALYLCASSWQLDDEQFFGPGTRLTVL.

This clonotype was counted many times. The V and J genes are TRBV6-1 and TRBJ1-5, with 10 positions matching TRBD1. The CDR3 runs to 15 residues. CDR1 and CDR2 from the germline V gene are MNHNS and SASEGT. J was trimmed by 10 bases and V by 5 bases; bases with no gene match: 11. The CDR3 sequence is CASSRGGQGVYPQHF. As DNA, the CDR3 is TGTGCCAGCAGTCGAGGAGGACAGGGGGTATATCCCCAGCATTTT.

This clonotype came up many times. The chain combines TRBV6-5 with TRBJ2-1, with 10 nucleotides matching TRBD2. The junction had 11 bases not matched to a gene; V was cut back by 5 bases and J by 7 bases. The CDR3 is 16 residues long. Germline V gives CDR1 MNHEY, CDR2 SVGAGI. CDR3 sequence reads: CASSSGGGMFVNEQFF. CDR3 DNA: TGTGCCAGCAGTAGCGGGGGGGGTATGTTTGTAAATGAGCAGTTCTTC.